The text below deals with one T cell receptor beta chain. This specimen comes from a study of radiotherapy plus CTLA-4 blockade in lung cancer. V lost 5 bases, J lost 0 bases, and 2 bases stayed unmatched. CDR3 length equals 14 residues. Germline CDR1 and CDR2: SGHTA and FQGTGA. Profiled with immunoSEQ multiplex PCR; TCRdb holds only in-frame clones, not every one. The table has about 86,000 clones, 75% to 90% seen once. This TCR was sampled from a human donor with non-small cell lung cancer who had stable disease on radiotherapy plus ipilimumab. Sequenced material: peripheral blood, taken from a patient treated with radiotherapy plus ipilimumab. This sequence joins TRBV7-3 and TRBJ1-2, with 8 positions matching TRBD1. The chain's CDR3 is CASSPGGSNYGYTF. The DNA for the CDR3 is TGTGCCAGCAGCCCAGGGGGCTCTAACTATGGCTACACCTTC.